These T cell receptor beta chains were read from a single sample in a study of CD8 T cells in ankylosing spondylitis. In TCRdb, the 5' RACE reads were re-called with MiXCR into one record per CDR3 protein. The profile covers roughly 670,000 distinct CDR3 sequences, with 15% to 20% appearing a single time and under 20% taken by the ten largest. Sequencing was done on a sample of blood, either unsorted or a sorted T cell fraction (not recorded which). The receptors derive from a male donor with ankylosing spondylitis. The CDR3 runs from the conserved cysteine through the conserved F or W. A D gene is named only where the DNA matches it firmly. Not all rows give a size; the values are once, few, many and, for expanded clones, a class.

j_gene	abundance	d_gene	v_gene	CDR3aa	CDR3nt
TRBJ2-3	many	-	TRBV20-1	CSALMLDTQYF	TGCAGTGCTCTCATGCTGGATACGCAGTATTTT
TRBJ2-1	few	TRBD2	TRBV28	CASSFQRERSEQFF	TGTGCCAGCAGTTTCCAGCGGGAGAGGAGTGAGCAGTTCTTC
TRBJ1-1	-	-	TRBV27	CASSGTGRNTEAFF	TGTGCCAGCAGTGGCACAGGGAGAAACACTGAAGCTTTCTTT
TRBJ2-7	few	TRBD2	TRBV6-1	CASSPRDYSYEQYF	TGTGCCAGCAGTCCCCGGGACTACTCCTACGAGCAGTACTTC
TRBJ2-5	-	-	TRBV29-1	CSVRDTHQETQYF	TGCAGCGTACGGGACACACACCAAGAGACCCAGTACTTC
TRBJ2-2	many	-	TRBV5-1	CASKDTGELFF	TGCGCCAGCAAGGACACCGGGGAGCTGTTTTTT
TRBJ1-2	-	-	TRBV5-1	CASSFESQNYGYTF	TGCGCCAGCAGCTTTGAGTCGCAGAACTATGGCTACACCTTC
TRBJ1-4	many	-	TRBV4-1	CASSQRTDEKLFF	TGCGCCAGCAGCCAACGGACTGATGAAAAACTGTTTTTT
TRBJ1-2	-	TRBD1	TRBV20-1	CSARRVLGQGYGYTF	TGCAGTGCTAGAAGGGTTTTAGGACAGGGATATGGCTACACCTTC
TRBJ1-1	-	TRBD1	TRBV20-1	CSARRDRVVAEAFF	TGCAGTGCTAGGCGGGACAGGGTGGTCGCTGAAGCTTTCTTT
TRBJ2-5	-	-	TRBV5-1	CASSLAPGSEETQYF	TGCGCCAGCAGCTTGGCCCCAGGGTCAGAGGAGACCCAGTACTTC
TRBJ1-6	few	-	TRBV2	CASSGGSSYNSPLHF	TGTGCCAGCAGTGGTGGAAGCTCCTATAATTCACCCCTCCACTTT
TRBJ1-1	many	TRBD1	TRBV20-1	CSARDATGLRAVAEAFF	TGCAGTGCTAGAGACGCGACAGGGCTGAGGGCCGTAGCTGAAGCTTTCTTT
TRBJ1-3	-	-	TRBV13	CASTRGSGNTIYF	TGTGCCAGCACACGAGGCTCTGGAAACACCATATATTTT
TRBJ1-4	-	TRBD1	TRBV12-3/TRBV12-4	CASSSGQGAGEKLFF	TGTGCCAGCAGTAGCGGACAGGGGGCCGGGGAAAAACTGTTTTTT
TRBJ2-3	many	TRBD2	TRBV4-1	CASSRTSGSTDTQYF	TGTGCCAGCAGCCGCACTAGCGGGAGCACAGATACGCAGTATTTT
TRBJ2-7	-	TRBD1	TRBV12-3/TRBV12-4	CASSPGTDIYEQYF	TGTGCCAGCAGTCCCGGGACAGACATCTACGAGCAGTACTTC
TRBJ2-4	-	TRBD2	TRBV4-1	CASSQVKQREYFVSKNIQYF	TGCGCCAGCAGCCAAGTTAAGCAGCGGGAGTATTTCGTATCCAAAAACATTCAGTACTTC
TRBJ1-4	-	-	TRBV2	CAAQGADEKLFF	TGTGCCGCGCAGGGTGCGGATGAAAAACTGTTTTTT
TRBJ1-1	-	-	TRBV2	CASGRQGTEAFF	TGTGCCAGCGGTCGGCAGGGGACTGAAGCTTTCTTT
TRBJ1-2	few	-	TRBV19	CASSGRTNYGYTF	TGTGCCAGTTCTGGGAGGACTAACTATGGCTACACCTTC
TRBJ2-7	few	-	TRBV2	CASTFRDKSSYEQYF	TGTGCCAGCACCTTCCGGGACAAGAGCTCCTACGAGCAGTACTTC
TRBJ2-2	-	TRBD2	TRBV5-5	CASSSWGGLDTGELFF	TGTGCCAGCAGCTCTTGGGGGGGACTTGACACCGGGGAGCTGTTTTTT
TRBJ2-5	few	TRBD2	TRBV20-1	CSARDMGTSGRLKTQYF	TGCAGTGCTAGAGATATGGGGACTAGCGGGAGGTTGAAGACCCAGTACTTC
TRBJ1-6	-	-	TRBV20-1	CSAKRPGTYNSPLHF	TGCAGTGCTAAGCGCCCAGGAACCTATAATTCACCCCTCCACTTT
TRBJ2-7	-	-	TRBV7-6	CASSLGDYLDEQYF	TGTGCCAGCAGCTTAGGGGATTACCTTGACGAGCAGTACTTC
TRBJ2-7	few	-	TRBV20-1	CSALRGFSGYEQYF	TGCAGTGCTCTCAGGGGCTTCAGCGGCTACGAGCAGTACTTC
TRBJ2-7	few	-	TRBV4-1	CASSQEGGAYEQYF	TGCGCCAGCAGCCAAGAAGGAGGGGCCTACGAGCAGTACTTC
TRBJ2-1	few	-	TRBV11-2	CASSLEWDSEQFF	TGTGCCAGCAGCTTAGAGTGGGACTCCGAGCAGTTCTTC
TRBJ2-7	few	-	TRBV20-1	CSARDRTGTYEQYF	TGCAGTGCTAGAGATCGTACAGGGACCTACGAGCAGTACTTC
TRBJ2-2	few	TRBD1	TRBV7-2	CASSKTGTVSGELFF	TGTGCCAGCTCTAAGACAGGGACAGTTTCCGGGGAGCTGTTTTTT